This record covers a single T cell receptor beta chain. Its antigen is not identified. This sample stems from a study of shared clonotypes between healthy human individuals. Study conclusions and caveats: Naive CD4 clonotypes were shared across a handful of donors at 5% to 6%.

In the naive CD8 group, cells lacked CD45RO and were positively selected for CCR7, so terminally differentiated effector memory CD45RA+ cells were left out. There were only Caucasian adults among the donors, and all lived in Nashville, Tennessee. Each cell subset's genomic DNA was divided evenly among several immunoSEQ plates. Using approximately 200 ng DNA, approximately 30,000 T cell genomes, the sorted-subset replicate PCRs were run. Libraries were prepared by immunoSEQ multiplex PCR; TCRdb keeps only in-frame clonotypes and omits some of them. The table shows about 1,900,000 clones, with around 96% occurring only once. Trimming left V 6 bases short and J 3 bases short, with 18 bases between. The germline V gene encodes CDR1 LNHDA and CDR2 SQIVND (reference sequence). The CDR3 is made up of 15 amino acids.

The sequenced sample was naive CD8+ T cells sorted from blood. The chain links TRBV19 to TRBJ2-7; a possible D gene is TRBD1 (5 bases). This receptor was taken from a man aged 18 to 29 in good health. The CDR3 bases are TGTGCCAGTAGCCTGGACAAGGGGCCTCTCTACGAGCAGTACTTC. Translating gives CASSLDKGPLYEQYF.